This is a list of T cell receptor beta chains from one sample in a study of blood T cell repertoires in COVID-19. Sequenced by immunoSEQ multiplex PCR; TCRdb stores in-frame clones only, minus some. The data show 81,000 or so clones, roughly 85% seen once. The sequenced material came from peripheral blood. Every receptor here comes from a man aged 45-60 years with COVID-19, enrolled during active disease. The conserved cysteine and the conserved F or W are not part of the CDR3 here. The size field is filled for only some rows; it gives once, few, many or a size class.

abundance: -; len: 14; v_gene: TRBV7-8; CDR3aa: ASSLGKRILNTEAF
abundance: -; len: 14; v_gene: TRBV6-1; CDR3aa: ASSVGRQGPAKTQY
abundance: -; len: 12; v_gene: TRBV5-6; CDR3aa: ASSLVDWATEAF
abundance: -; len: 12; v_gene: TRBV9; CDR3aa: AGSYLGDSTEAF
abundance: -; len: 13; v_gene: TRBV28; CDR3aa: ASSKPGQTNYGYT
abundance: once; len: 13; v_gene: TRBV30; CDR3aa: AWSGGTGALQPQH
abundance: -; len: 15; v_gene: TRBV3-1/TRBV3-2; CDR3aa: ASSQANQAGGNQPQH
abundance: -; len: 11; v_gene: TRBV29-1; CDR3aa: SVVHPYYNEQF
abundance: -; len: 9; v_gene: TRBV20-1; CDR3aa: SARPRNTQY
abundance: once; len: 13; v_gene: TRBV6-2/TRBV6-3; CDR3aa: ASSYSMAGGETQY
abundance: -; len: 9; v_gene: TRBV11-2; CDR3aa: ASRRSDTQY
abundance: -; len: 13; v_gene: TRBV6-5; CDR3aa: ASRRDRGDNSPLH
abundance: -; len: 12; v_gene: TRBV28; CDR3aa: ASRPGGPTDTQY
abundance: -; len: 13; v_gene: TRBV18; CDR3aa: ASSPIVRPNTEAF
abundance: -; len: 12; v_gene: TRBV9; CDR3aa: ASSVDGGNNEQF
abundance: once; len: 14; v_gene: TRBV18; CDR3aa: ASSPTGDDSNQPQH
abundance: -; len: 10; v_gene: TRBV9; CDR3aa: ASGSVGNEQF
abundance: -; len: 15; v_gene: TRBV11-2; CDR3aa: ASSPRVASGRTGELF
abundance: -; len: 12; v_gene: TRBV5-1; CDR3aa: ASSAGTEIYGYT
abundance: -; len: 14; v_gene: TRBV2; CDR3aa: ASSKTGVPGNQPQH
abundance: -; len: 14; v_gene: TRBV6-1; CDR3aa: ASSERPTVGNQPQH
abundance: -; len: 12; v_gene: TRBV3-1/TRBV3-2; CDR3aa: ASSHRGQAAEAF
abundance: -; len: 11; v_gene: TRBV7-3; CDR3aa: ASSHNRNTEAF
abundance: -; len: 12; v_gene: TRBV30; CDR3aa: AWRSRRSSYEQY
abundance: -; len: 12; v_gene: TRBV6-5; CDR3aa: ASSRQGWNTEAF
abundance: few; len: 12; v_gene: TRBV15; CDR3aa: ATSRDLRNTEAF
abundance: -; len: 13; v_gene: TRBV2; CDR3aa: ASSETGLMNTEAF
abundance: once; len: 14; v_gene: TRBV30; CDR3aa: AWSIHRGRGPEKLF
abundance: once; len: 12; v_gene: TRBV9; CDR3aa: ASSVEDRSHEQY
abundance: once; len: 14; v_gene: TRBV7-8; CDR3aa: ASSLGVSGSNQPQH
abundance: -; len: 13; v_gene: TRBV5-1; CDR3aa: ASSLGGRAQFGYT
abundance: -; len: 13; v_gene: TRBV5-1; CDR3aa: ASSLWTGGIYEQY